The 12 T cell receptor beta chains below all came from one sample that was sequenced in a study of shared clonotypes between healthy human individuals. Positive CCR7 selection of CD45RO-negative cells yielded the naive CD8 cells, and terminally differentiated effector memory CD45RA+ cells were excluded. TCRdb keeps only in-frame clones here, not all; method: immunoSEQ multiplex PCR. Found here are around 2,100,000 clones, about 95% of them singletons; the top ten hold more than 0.9%. Source material: naive CD8+ T cells sorted from blood. These receptors all come from a man younger than 35 in good health.

The rearrangement links TRBV28 to TRBJ1-5; no definite D call. V was cut by 6 bases and J by 2 bases, with 11 bases left in between. This CDR3 spans 14 amino acids. Germline V gene sequence: CDR1 MDHEN, CDR2 SYDVKM. The CDR3 loop is CASSQEGGNQPQHF. CDR3 nucleotide sequence: TGTGCCAGCAGCCAGGAGGGTGGCAATCAGCCCCAGCATTTT.

The rearrangement joins TRBV4-1 to TRBJ1-5; D is perhaps TRBD1 (6 bases). The V end lost 0 bases, the J end lost 5 bases, and 11 bases lay between the germline ends. In germline, CDR1 is MGHRA, CDR2 YSYEKL. The CDR3 contains 15 residues. CDR3 DNA: TGCGCCAGCAGCCAAGATGGAGACAGGTATCAGCCCCAGCATTTT. Amino acids: CASSQDGDRYQPQHF.

The V call is TRBV6-5, the J call TRBJ1-4, with D possibly being TRBD1 (5 bases). Germline V lookup: CDR1 MNHEY, CDR2 SVGAGI. The CDR3 totals 15 residues. Trimming shortened V by 2 bases and J by 3 bases, and 10 bases separated the two germline ends. In nucleotides, the CDR3 is TGTGCCAGCAGTTACATCGGGGGTGCTAATGAAAAACTGTTTTTT. Translating gives CASSYIGGANEKLFF.

The chain has TRBV27 and TRBJ2-7; D ambiguous. CDR1 is MNHEY and CDR2 is SMNVEV in the germline V gene (reference sequence). V lost 5 bases, J lost 0 bases, and 8 bases lay in between. The CDR3 totals 13 residues. The CDR3 region is CASSRRSSYEQYF. Here the CDR3 DNA reads TGTGCCAGCAGTAGGCGTTCCTCCTACGAGCAGTACTTC.

The genes are TRBV6-5 and TRBJ2-7; 11 bases align to TRBD2. With 0 bases clipped from V and 3 bases from J, the junction kept 4 bases outside the gene matches. In germline, CDR1 is MNHEY, CDR2 SVGAGI. The CDR3 has 16 residues. CDR3 sequence (DNA): TGTGCCAGCAGTTACTCGTCTAGCGGGGGGTACTACGAGCAGTACTTC. Its translation is CASSYSSSGGYYEQYF.

CDR3 in DNA: TGTGCCAGCAGCTTTCAGGGGTCCGATGGCTACACCTTC. Translation gives CASSFQGSDGYTF. The chain joins TRBV5-8 to TRBJ1-2; D is perhaps TRBD1 (6 bases). Germline V gene data show CDR1 as SGHTS and CDR2 as YDEGEE. CDR3 length: 13 residues. The germline V and J ends were trimmed by 2 bases and 6 bases, with 11 bases remaining between them.

On this clone itself: Because the CDR3's place on the DNA is in doubt, the DNA is left out and the CDR3 is given as listed by TCRdb. This CDR3 reads CASSSSTGPDTQYF. The chain combines TRBV27 with TRBJ2-3. Germline V gene sequence: CDR1 MNHEY, CDR2 SMNVEV (reference sequence). The CDR3 is 14 residues long, counting both termini.

This clone was picked up a small number of times. This sequence joins TRBV11-2 and TRBJ1-6, with D possibly matching TRBD1 (6 bases). V was pared by 5 bases and J by 6 bases, with 20 bases between. This CDR3 has 17 residues. From germline, CDR1 is SGHAT and CDR2 FQNNGV. The CDR3 nucleotides are TGTGCCAGCAGCAAAATACAGGGTGGTCCCTTTAATTCACCCCTCCACTTT. Its protein is CASSKIQGGPFNSPLHF.

The chain carries TRBV2 and TRBJ1-4, with D unclear. The CDR3 consists of 15 residues. CDR1 and CDR2 from the germline V gene are SNHLY and FYNNEI. V lost 1 base, J lost 4 bases, and 10 bases lay in between. CDR3 residues: CASSEGPVLNEKLFF. CDR3 sequence (DNA): TGTGCCAGCAGTGAAGGCCCCGTCCTTAATGAAAAACTGTTTTTT.

This clone was observed a single time. The rearrangement uses TRBV5-4 and TRBJ1-2, with 9 bases lining up with TRBD1. The CDR3 is 16 residues long. Trimming cost V 0 bases and J 4 bases; bases outside gene matches: 7. Germline-derived CDR1 and CDR2 are SGHNT and YYREEE (reference sequence). CDR3 region: CASSLAGGQGLYGYTF. The CDR3 nucleotides read TGTGCCAGCAGCTTGGCTGGGGGACAGGGTCTCTATGGCTACACCTTC. The full variable domain, completed using reference TRBV5-4 and TRBJ1-2, is ETGVTQSPTHLIKTRGQQVTLRCSSQSGHNTVSWYQQALGQGPQFIFQYYREEENGRGNFPPRFSGLQFPNYSSELNVNALELDDSALYLCASSLAGGQGLYGYTFGSGTRLTVV.

The chain has TRBV27 and TRBJ2-7, with 9 bases identical to TRBD2. The CDR3 totals 16 residues. The trim removed 3 bases at V and 6 bases at J, leaving 12 bases unmatched. The germline gives CDR1 MNHEY, CDR2 SMNVEV (reference sequence). The CDR3 DNA reads TGTGCCAGCAGTTTCGTAGCGGGAGCAAGCATCGGCGAGCAGTACTTC. Protein: CASSFVAGASIGEQYF.

The chain employs TRBV18 and TRBJ2-6; tentatively, D is TRBD1 (5 bases). The CDR3 contains 17 residues. CDR1 and CDR2 (germline): KGHSH, LQKENI. Trimming shortened V by 0 bases and J by 2 bases, and 11 bases separated the two germline ends. CDR3 sequence (DNA): TGTGCCAGCTCACCACCCCAGGGATCTCCTGGGGCCAACGTCCTGACTTTC. Protein: CASSPPQGSPGANVLTF.